Detailed here is one TCR beta chain. Its antigen is not known. Positively selected for CCR7, the CD45RO-negative cells used as naive CD8 cells excluded terminally differentiated effector memory CD45RA+ cells. Per germline, CDR1 SGHTA and CDR2 FQGNSA. The CDR3 extends over 15 amino acids. V shed 1 base and J 6 bases; nucleotides not matched to a gene: 7. Produced via immunoSEQ multiplex PCR; TCRdb's table is partial and in-frame only. The sample has over 2 million clones; around 96% are singletons. These data come from a study of shared clonotypes between healthy human individuals. General study points: Donor scarcity curtailed the genetic and exposure-history diversity represented herein.

The chain recombines TRBV7-2 with TRBJ2-7, with 9 bases lining up with TRBD2. Sequenced input: naive CD8+ T cells sorted from blood. This receptor was obtained from a young man in good health. CDR3 protein: CASSLGLAGSTEQYF. The CDR3 DNA is TGTGCCAGCAGCTTAGGTCTAGCGGGGTCGACCGAGCAGTACTTC.